The 12 T cell receptor beta chains below all came from one sample that was sequenced in a study of blood T cell repertoires in COVID-19. Libraries were prepared by immunoSEQ multiplex PCR; TCRdb keeps only in-frame clonotypes and omits some of them. This table holds 120,000 or so clones, around 87% found once. The sample comprised peripheral blood. These receptor sequences come from a woman between 55 and 75 years old with acute or convalescent COVID-19.

The chain is built from TRBV20-1 and TRBJ1-1; 7 bases align to TRBD1. The CDR3 has 11 residues. Per the germline V gene, CDR1 is DFQATT and CDR2 is SNEGSKA (reference sequence). Losses at the gene ends were 1 base for V and 8 bases for J; bases not matched to a gene: 1. The CDR3 DNA reads TGCAGTGCTAGAGGACAGGGAGAAGCTTTCTTT. Translating it yields CSARGQGEAFF.

The chain carries TRBV10-3 and TRBJ1-2, with D perhaps matching TRBD1 (6 bases). Looked up from germline, CDR1 is ENHRY and CDR2 is SYGVKD. Trimming cost V 3 bases and J 6 bases, with 17 bases left between them. The CDR3 contains 15 residues. The CDR3 sequence is CAISDSGGGVDGYTF. The CDR3 nucleotides are TGTGCCATCAGTGATTCTGGGGGGGGCGTCGATGGCTACACCTTC.

The CDR3, as DNA: TGTGCCAGCAGTCCTCTGCGCGGGAGTGCGTCCTACGAGCAGTACGTC. Protein sequence: CASSPLRGSASYEQYV. The rearrangement links TRBV27 to TRBJ2-7; 7 nucleotides align to TRBD2. Germline V gene sequence: CDR1 MNHEY, CDR2 SMNVEV (reference sequence). The CDR3 runs to 16 residues. V was clipped by 5 bases and J by 1 base; unmatched bases: 11.

The chain has TRBV19 and TRBJ2-1, with D possibly being TRBD2 (6 bases). The V and J ends lost 5 bases and 12 bases respectively, with 11 bases between them. The germline gives CDR1 LNHDA, CDR2 SQIVND (reference sequence). The CDR3 has 11 amino acids. CDR3: CASSLGDWQFF. The CDR3 nucleotides are TGTGCCAGTAGTCTGGGGGACTGGCAGTTCTTC.

The chain carries TRBV9 and TRBJ2-7, with TRBD2 matching 10 bases. Germline CDR1 reads SGDLS; CDR2 reads YYNGEE. Trimming removed 3 bases from V and 3 bases from J; junction bases left unmatched: 9. This CDR3 contains 16 residues. The CDR3 DNA sequence: TGTGCCAGCAGCGCTCAACCTAGCGGGGGAATCTACGAGCAGTACTTC. Translation: CASSAQPSGGIYEQYF.

The V call is TRBV18, the J call TRBJ2-6, with 8 bases that match TRBD1. The CDR3 length is 16 residues. The germline V gene has CDR1 KGHSH and CDR2 LQKENI. Losses at the gene ends were 2 bases for V and 0 bases for J; bases not matched to a gene: 0. The CDR3 DNA sequence: TGTGCCAGCTCACCAACAGGGGGCTCTGGGGCCAACGTCCTGACTTTC. Translating gives CASSPTGGSGANVLTF.

This clone turned up a few times. This chain joins TRBV5-1 and TRBJ2-7, with TRBD2 as a possible D gene (5 bases). Germline-derived CDR1 and CDR2 are SGHRS and YFSETQ. The ends were cut back, 0 bases at V and 5 bases at J, with 9 bases in the middle. This CDR3 has 13 residues. The CDR3 coding sequence is TGCGCCAGCAGCTTGGGAGGGTCCAACGAGCAGTACGTC. Residues: CASSLGGSNEQYV.

CDR3 nucleotide sequence: TGTGCCAGTAGTATTAGCGGGAGCACGTACAATGAGCAGTTCTTC. As protein: CASSISGSTYNEQFF. This sequence joins TRBV19 and TRBJ2-1; TRBD2 aligns across 9 bases. The length of the CDR3 is 15 residues. V dropped 3 bases and J dropped 4; count of bases not matched to a gene: 4. Germline lookup yields CDR1 LNHDA and CDR2 SQIVND (reference sequence).

V usage is TRBV11-2 and J usage is TRBJ1-2; maybe TRBD1 (5 bases). The germline CDR1 and CDR2 sequences are SGHAT and FQNNGV. This CDR3 spans 12 amino acids. V was trimmed by 1 base and J by 8 bases, leaving 8 bases between them. The CDR3 is CASSLGGAGYTF. Written as DNA, the CDR3 is TGTGCCAGCAGCTTAGGGGGCGCCGGCTACACCTTC.

A remark on this clone: Other nucleotide sequences from this sample produce the same CDR3. The chain has TRBV27 and TRBJ2-2, with 11 bases identical to TRBD2. CDR1 and CDR2 from the germline V gene are MNHEY and SMNVEV (reference sequence). J lost 4 bases, V lost 3 bases, and 1 base had no gene match. The CDR3 spans 15 residues. The CDR3 region has the DNA TGTGCCAGCAGTTTTGGGACTAGCGGCACCGGGGAGCTGTTTTTT. It yields the protein CASSFGTSGTGELFF.

The rearrangement uses TRBV5-1 and TRBJ1-1, with D maybe TRBD1 (5 bases). The CDR3 consists of 11 residues. V lost 3 bases, J lost 7 bases, and 7 bases lay in between. Per germline, CDR1 SGHRS and CDR2 YFSETQ. Here the CDR3 DNA reads TGCGCCAGCAGCTCGGGACTTGAAGCTTTCTTT. Translating gives CASSSGLEAFF.

Concerning this clone: One end of the junction is discordant with germline, which a read error may explain. This chain links TRBV24-1 with TRBJ2-3; 7 positions match TRBD1. The germline V gene encodes CDR1 KGHDR and CDR2 SFDVKD. The CDR3 covers 14 residues. The CDR3 nucleotides read TGTGCCACTAGTGAAGGGGGCACGGCAGATACGCAGTATTTT. This translates into CATSEGGTADTQYF.